This T cell receptor (beta chain) stems from a study of graft-versus-host responses after intestinal transplantation. Study-level information: For around 3 years after anti-thymocyte globulin induction, all recipients took tacrolimus and steroids.

Libraries were prepared by immunoSEQ multiplex PCR; TCRdb keeps only in-frame clonotypes and omits some of them. The sample contains almost 20,000 clones, approximately 89% of which appear only once. CDR1 LNHDA and CDR2 SQIVND come from the germline V gene (reference sequence). The CDR3 contains 17 residues. V dropped 7 bases and J dropped 11 bases, with 30 bases sitting between them. The sample was PBMCs, taken approximately 33 weeks after intestinal transplant. The chain carries TRBV19 and TRBJ2-4, with D possibly being TRBD1 or TRBD2 (6 bases each). This TCR was recovered from a human patient who received an intestinal transplant, so some T cells may come from the graft donor. In DNA, the CDR3 is TGTGCCAGTACCGATCCGGGGGCGAGATTTGGGCCGTTTGTTCAGTACTTC. It yields the protein CASTDPGARFGPFVQYF. Looking up the rest from reference TRBV19 and TRBJ2-4 gives the full variable domain: DGGITQSPKYLFRKEGQNVTLSCEQNLNHDAMYWYRQDPGQGLRLIYYSQIVNDFQKGDIAEGYSVSREKKESFPLTVTSAQKNPTAFYLCASTDPGARFGPFVQYFGAGTRLSVL.